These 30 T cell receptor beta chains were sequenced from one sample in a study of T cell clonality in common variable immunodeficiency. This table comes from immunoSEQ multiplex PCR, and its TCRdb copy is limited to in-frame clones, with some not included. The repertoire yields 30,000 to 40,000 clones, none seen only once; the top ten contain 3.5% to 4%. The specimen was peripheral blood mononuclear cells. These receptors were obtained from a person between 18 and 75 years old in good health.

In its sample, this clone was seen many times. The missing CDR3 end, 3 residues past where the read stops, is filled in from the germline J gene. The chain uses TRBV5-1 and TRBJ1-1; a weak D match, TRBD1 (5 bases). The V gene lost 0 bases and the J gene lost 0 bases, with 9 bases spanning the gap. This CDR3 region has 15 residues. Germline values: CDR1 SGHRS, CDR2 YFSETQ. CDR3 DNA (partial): TGCGCCAGCAGCTTGGGGGGCACGATGAACACTGAA. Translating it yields CASSLGGTMNTE. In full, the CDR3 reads CASSLGGTMNTEAFF. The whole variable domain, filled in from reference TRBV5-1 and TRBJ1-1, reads KAGVTQTPRYLIKTRGQQVTLSCSPISGHRSVSWYQQTPGQGLQFLFEYFSETQRNKGNFPGRFSGRQFSNSRSEMNVSTLELGDSALYLCASSLGGTMNTEAFFGQGTRLTVV.

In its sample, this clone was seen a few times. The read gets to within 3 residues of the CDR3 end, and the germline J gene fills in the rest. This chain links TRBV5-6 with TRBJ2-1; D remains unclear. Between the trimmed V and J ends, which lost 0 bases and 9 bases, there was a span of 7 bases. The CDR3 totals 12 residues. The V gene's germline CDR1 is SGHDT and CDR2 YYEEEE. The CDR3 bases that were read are TGTGCCAGCAGCTTGGCCAGGTCTGAG. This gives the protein CASSLARSE. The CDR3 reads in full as CASSLARSEQFF.

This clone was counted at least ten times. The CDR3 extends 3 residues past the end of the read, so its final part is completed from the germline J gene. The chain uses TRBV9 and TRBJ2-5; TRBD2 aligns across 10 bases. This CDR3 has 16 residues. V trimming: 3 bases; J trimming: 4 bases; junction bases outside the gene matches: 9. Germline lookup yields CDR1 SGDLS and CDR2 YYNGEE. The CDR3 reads CASSATGAGGGETQYF. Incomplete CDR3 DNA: TGTGCCAGCAGCGCAACAGGAGCGGGGGGGGGAGAGACC.

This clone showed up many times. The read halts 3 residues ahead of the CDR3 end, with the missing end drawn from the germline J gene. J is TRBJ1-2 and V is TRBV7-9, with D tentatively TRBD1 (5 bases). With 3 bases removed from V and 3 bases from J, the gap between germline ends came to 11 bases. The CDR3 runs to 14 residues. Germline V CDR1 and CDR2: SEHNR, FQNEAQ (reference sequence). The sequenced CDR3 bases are TGTGCCAGCAGCTTCGGGGGGGGTGACTATGGC. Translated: CASSFGGGDYG. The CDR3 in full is CASSFGGGDYGYTF.

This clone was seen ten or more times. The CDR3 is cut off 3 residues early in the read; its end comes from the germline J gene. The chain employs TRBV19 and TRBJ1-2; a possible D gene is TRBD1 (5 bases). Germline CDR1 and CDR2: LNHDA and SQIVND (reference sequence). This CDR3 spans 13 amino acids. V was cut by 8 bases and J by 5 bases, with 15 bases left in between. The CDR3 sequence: CASARGTQYGYTF. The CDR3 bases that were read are TGTGCCAGTGCCCGCGGGACTCAGTATGGC. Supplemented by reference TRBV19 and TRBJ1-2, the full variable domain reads DGGITQSPKYLFRKEGQNVTLSCEQNLNHDAMYWYRQDPGQGLRLIYYSQIVNDFQKGDIAEGYSVSREKKESFPLTVTSAQKNPTAFYLCASARGTQYGYTFGSGTRLTVV.

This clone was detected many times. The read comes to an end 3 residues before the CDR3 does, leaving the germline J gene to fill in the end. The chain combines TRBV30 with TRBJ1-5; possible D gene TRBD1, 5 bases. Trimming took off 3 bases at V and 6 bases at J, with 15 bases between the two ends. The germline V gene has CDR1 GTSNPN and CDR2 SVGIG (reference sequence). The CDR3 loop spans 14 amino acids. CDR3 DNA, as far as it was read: TGTGCCTGGAGCGGAGAGGGGTACCCTCAGCCC. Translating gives CAWSGEGYPQP. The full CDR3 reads CAWSGEGYPQPQHF.

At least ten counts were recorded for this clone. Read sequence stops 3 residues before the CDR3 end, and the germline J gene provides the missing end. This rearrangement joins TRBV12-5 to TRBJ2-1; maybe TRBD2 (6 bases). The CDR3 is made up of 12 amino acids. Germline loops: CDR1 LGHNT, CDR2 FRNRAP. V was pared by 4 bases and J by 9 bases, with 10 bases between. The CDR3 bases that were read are TGTGCTAGTGGTTCTGGGACTGTTGAG. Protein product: CASGSGTVE. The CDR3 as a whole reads CASGSGTVEQFF.

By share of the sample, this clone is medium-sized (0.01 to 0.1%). The CDR3 bases that were read are TGTGCCAGCAGTGTGGTGACACACCAAGAGACC. Amino acid sequence: CASSVVTHQET. From start to end, the CDR3 is CASSVVTHQETQYF. This rearrangement joins TRBV6-1 to TRBJ2-5; D remains ambiguous. The read terminates 3 residues ahead of where the CDR3 ends, so the germline J gene completes it. Between the trimmed V and J ends, which lost 4 bases and 0 bases, there was a span of 9 bases. CDR1 MNHNS and CDR2 SASEGT come from the germline V gene. The CDR3 has 14 residues.

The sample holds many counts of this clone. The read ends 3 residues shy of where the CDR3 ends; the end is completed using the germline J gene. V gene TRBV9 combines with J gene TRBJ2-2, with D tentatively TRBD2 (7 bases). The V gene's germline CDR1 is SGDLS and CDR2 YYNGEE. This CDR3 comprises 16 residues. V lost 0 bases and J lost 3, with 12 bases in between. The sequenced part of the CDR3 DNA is TGTGCCAGCAGCGTAGAGGGGGGGGCTTACACCGGGGAG. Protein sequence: CASSVEGGAYTGE. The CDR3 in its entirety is CASSVEGGAYTGELFF. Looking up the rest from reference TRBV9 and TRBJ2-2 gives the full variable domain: DSGVTQTPKHLITATGQRVTLRCSPRSGDLSVYWYQQSLDQGLQFLIQYYNGEERAKGNILERFSAQQFPDLHSELNLSSLELGDSALYFCASSVEGGAYTGELFFGEGSRLTVL.

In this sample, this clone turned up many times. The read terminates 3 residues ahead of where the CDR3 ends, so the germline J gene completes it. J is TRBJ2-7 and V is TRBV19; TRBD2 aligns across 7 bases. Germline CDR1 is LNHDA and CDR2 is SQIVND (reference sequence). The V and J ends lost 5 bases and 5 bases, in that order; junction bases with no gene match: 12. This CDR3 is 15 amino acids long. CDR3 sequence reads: CASSWGIAGPHEQYF. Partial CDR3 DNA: TGTGCCAGTAGTTGGGGTATAGCGGGTCCCCACGAG.

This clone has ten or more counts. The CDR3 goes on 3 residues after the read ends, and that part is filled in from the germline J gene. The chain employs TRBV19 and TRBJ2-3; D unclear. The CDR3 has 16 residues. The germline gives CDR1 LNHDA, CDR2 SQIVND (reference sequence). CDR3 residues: CASSIANPLDQETQYF. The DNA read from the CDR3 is TGTGCCAGTAGTATAGCTAACCCTCTCGATCAAGAGACG.

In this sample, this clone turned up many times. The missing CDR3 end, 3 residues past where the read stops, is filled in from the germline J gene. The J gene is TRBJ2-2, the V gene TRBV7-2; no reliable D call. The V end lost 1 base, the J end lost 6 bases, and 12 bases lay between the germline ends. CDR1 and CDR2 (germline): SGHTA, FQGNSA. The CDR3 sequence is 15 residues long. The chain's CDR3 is CASSLVATRAGELFF. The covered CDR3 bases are TGTGCCAGCAGCTTAGTGGCAACCCGGGCCGGGGAG.

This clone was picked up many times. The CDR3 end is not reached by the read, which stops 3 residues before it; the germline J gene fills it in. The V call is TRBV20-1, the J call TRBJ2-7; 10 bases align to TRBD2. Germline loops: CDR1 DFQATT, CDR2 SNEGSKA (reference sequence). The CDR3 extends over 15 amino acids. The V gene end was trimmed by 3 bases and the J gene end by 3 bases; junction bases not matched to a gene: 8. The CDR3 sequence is CSARRLAGDRYEQYF. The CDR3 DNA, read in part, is TGCAGTGCTAGGAGGCTAGCGGGAGATCGCTACGAG.

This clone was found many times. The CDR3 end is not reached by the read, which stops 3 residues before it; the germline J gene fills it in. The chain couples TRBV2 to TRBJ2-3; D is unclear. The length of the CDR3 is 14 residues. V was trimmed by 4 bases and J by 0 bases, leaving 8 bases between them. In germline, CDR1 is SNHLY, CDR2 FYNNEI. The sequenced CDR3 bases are TGTGCCAGCAGTGTCGCCACTAGCACAGATACG. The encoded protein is CASSVATSTDT. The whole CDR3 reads CASSVATSTDTQYF.

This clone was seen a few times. CDR3 residues: CASSPGVAGGIYDYTF. CDR3 DNA, as far as it was read: TGTGCCAGTAGTCCCGGTGTGGCGGGAGGTATCTACGAC. The J gene is TRBJ1-2, the V gene TRBV19, with D unclear. The read terminates 3 residues ahead of where the CDR3 ends, so the germline J gene completes it. The CDR3 has 16 residues. Germline CDR1 is LNHDA and CDR2 is SQIVND (reference sequence).

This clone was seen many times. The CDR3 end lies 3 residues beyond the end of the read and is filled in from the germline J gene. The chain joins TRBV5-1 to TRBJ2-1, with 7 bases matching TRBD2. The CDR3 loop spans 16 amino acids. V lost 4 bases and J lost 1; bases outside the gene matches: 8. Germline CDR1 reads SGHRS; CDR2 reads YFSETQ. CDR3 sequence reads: CASSPGGGGSYNEQFF. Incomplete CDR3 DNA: TGCGCCAGCAGCCCCGGTGGGGGGGGGTCCTACAATGAG.

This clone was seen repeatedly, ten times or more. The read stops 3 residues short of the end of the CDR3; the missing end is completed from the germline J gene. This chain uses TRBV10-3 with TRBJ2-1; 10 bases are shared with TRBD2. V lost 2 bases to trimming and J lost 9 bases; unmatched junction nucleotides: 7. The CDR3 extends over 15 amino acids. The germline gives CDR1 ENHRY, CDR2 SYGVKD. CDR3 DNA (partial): TGTGCCATCAGTGAGCAGGGACTAGCGATCACTGAG. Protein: CAISEQGLAITE. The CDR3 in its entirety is CAISEQGLAITEQFF.

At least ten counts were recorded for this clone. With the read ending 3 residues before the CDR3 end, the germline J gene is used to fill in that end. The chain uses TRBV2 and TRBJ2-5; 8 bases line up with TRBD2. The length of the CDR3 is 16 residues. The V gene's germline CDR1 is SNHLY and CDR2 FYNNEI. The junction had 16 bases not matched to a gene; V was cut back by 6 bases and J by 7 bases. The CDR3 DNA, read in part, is TGTGCCAGCAGGGCCCAGCGGGGGCCACAACCAGGGACC. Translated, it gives CASRAQRGPQPGT. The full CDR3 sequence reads CASRAQRGPQPGTQYF.

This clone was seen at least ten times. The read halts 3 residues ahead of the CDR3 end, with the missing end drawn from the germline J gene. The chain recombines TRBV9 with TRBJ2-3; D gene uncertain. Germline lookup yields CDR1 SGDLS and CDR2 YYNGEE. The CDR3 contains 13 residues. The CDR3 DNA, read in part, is TGTGCCAGCAGCGTAGGTGCGGATCAGCCG. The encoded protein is CASSVGADQP. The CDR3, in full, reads CASSVGADQPQYF.

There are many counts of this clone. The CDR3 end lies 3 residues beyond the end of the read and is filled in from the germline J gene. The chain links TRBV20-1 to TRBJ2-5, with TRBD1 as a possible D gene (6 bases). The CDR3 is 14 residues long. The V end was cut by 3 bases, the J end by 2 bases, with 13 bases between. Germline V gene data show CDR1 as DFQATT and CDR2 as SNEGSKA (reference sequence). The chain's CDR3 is CSASPGQTQETQYF. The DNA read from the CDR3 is TGCAGTGCTAGTCCCGGACAGACACAAGAGACC.

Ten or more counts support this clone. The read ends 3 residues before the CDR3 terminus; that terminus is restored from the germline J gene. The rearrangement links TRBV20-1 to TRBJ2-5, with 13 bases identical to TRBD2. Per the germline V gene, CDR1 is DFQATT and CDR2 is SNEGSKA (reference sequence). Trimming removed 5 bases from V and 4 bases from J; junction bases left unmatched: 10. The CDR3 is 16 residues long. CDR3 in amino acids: CSAPKTSGGDLETQYF. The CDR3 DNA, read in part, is TGCAGTGCTCCTAAAACTAGCGGGGGGGATCTAGAGACC.

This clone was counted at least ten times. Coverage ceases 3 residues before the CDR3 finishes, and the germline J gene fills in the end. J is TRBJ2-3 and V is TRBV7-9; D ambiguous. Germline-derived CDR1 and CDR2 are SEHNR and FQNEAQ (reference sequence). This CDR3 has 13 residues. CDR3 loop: CASSLMSSVTQYF. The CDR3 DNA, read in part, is TGTGCCAGCAGCTTAATGTCTAGTGTCACG.

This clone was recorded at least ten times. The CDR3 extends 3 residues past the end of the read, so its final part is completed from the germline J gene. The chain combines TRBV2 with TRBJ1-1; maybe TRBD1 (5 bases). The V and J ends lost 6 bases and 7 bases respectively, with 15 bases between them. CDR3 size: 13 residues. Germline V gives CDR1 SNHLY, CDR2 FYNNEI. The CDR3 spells CASRGGGRGEAFF. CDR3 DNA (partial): TGTGCCAGCAGGGGGGGAGGGAGGGGTGAA.

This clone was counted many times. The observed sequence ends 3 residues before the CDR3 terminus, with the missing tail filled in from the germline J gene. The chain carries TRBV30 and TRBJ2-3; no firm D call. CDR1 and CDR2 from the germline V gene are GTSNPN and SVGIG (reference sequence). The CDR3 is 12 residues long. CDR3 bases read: TGTGCCTGGAGTGCGCAACCCGCGGCG. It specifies CAWSAQPAA. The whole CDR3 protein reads CAWSAQPAAQYF.

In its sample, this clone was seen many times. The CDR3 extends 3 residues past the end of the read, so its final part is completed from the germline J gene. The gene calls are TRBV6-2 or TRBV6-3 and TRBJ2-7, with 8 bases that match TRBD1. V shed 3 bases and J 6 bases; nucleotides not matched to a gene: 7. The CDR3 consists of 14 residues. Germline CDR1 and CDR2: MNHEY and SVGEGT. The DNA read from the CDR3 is TGTGCCAGCAGTTATTTGGACAGGGAAGGCGAG. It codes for CASSYLDREGE. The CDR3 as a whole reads CASSYLDREGEQYF.

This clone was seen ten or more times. The CDR3 bases that were read are TGTGCCAGCAGCACCAGGACGGGGGAG. Its translation is CASSTRTGE. The CDR3 as a whole reads CASSTRTGEAFF. The rearrangement links TRBV7-6 to TRBJ1-1; the D gene is possibly TRBD1 (5 bases). The read ends 3 residues shy of where the CDR3 ends; the end is completed using the germline J gene. Per the germline V gene, CDR1 is SGHVS and CDR2 is FNYEAQ. The CDR3 spans 12 residues.

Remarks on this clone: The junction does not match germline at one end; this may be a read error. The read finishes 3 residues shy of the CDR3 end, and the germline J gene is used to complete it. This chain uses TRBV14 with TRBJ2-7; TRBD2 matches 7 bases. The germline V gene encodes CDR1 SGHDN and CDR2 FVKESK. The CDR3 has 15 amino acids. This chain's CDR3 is CVSSPLGGRDYEQYF. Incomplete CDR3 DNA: TGTGTCAGCAGCCCACTTGGCGGGAGAGACTACGAG. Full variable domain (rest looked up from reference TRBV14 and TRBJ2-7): EAGVTQFPSHSVIEKGQTVTLRCDPISGHDNLYWYRRVMGKEIKFLLHFVKESKQDESGMPNNRFLAERTGGTYSTLKVQPAELEDSGVYFCVSSPLGGRDYEQYFGPGTRLTVT.

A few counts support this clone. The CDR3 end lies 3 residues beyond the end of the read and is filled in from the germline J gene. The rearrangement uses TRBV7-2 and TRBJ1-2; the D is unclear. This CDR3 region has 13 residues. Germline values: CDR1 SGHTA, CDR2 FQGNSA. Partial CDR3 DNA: TGTGCCAGCAGGACTACATCCACAGATACC. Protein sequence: CASRTTSTDT. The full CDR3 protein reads CASRTTSTDTYTF.

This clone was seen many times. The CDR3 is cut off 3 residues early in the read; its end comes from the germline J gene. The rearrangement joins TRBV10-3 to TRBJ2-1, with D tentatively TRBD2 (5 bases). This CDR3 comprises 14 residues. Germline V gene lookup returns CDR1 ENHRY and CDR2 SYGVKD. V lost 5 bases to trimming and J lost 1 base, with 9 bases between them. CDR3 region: CAISPRTSYNEQFF. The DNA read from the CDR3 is TGTGCCATCAGTCCCAGGACTTCCTACAATGAG.

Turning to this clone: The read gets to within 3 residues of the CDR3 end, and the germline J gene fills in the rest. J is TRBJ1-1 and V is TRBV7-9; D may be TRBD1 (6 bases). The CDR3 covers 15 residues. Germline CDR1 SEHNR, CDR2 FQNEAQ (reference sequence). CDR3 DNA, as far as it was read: TGTGCCAGCAGCTTAGGAGGGGGGGCCGGGAACATT. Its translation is CASSLGGGAGNI. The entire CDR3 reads CASSLGGGAGNIAFF. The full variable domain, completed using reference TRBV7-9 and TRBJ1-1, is DTGVSQNPRHKITKRGQNVTFRCDPISEHNRLYWYRQTLGQGPEFLTYFQNEAQLEKSRLLSDRFSAERPKGSFSTLEIQRTEQGDSAMYLCASSLGGGAGNIAFFGQGTRLTVV.